Shown below are 7 T cell receptor beta chains from a single sample sequenced in a study of beta chain features in type 1 diabetes. Expressed TCRB transcripts were sequenced after all isolated RNA was converted to cDNA. TCRdb keeps only in-frame clones here, not all; method: immunoSEQ multiplex PCR. The sample yields over 120,000 clones, less than 11% seen once. The sequenced sample was naive CD4+ T cells from blood. These receptors came from a man in his late teens or twenties in good health.

This clone was detected only a few times. V is TRBV4-1 and J is TRBJ2-7; a weak D match, TRBD1 (6 bases). There are 14 residues in the CDR3. The germline V gene encodes CDR1 MGHRA and CDR2 YSYEKL. Trimming took 2 bases from V and 2 from J, leaving 10 bases between them. In DNA form, the CDR3 reads TGCGCCAGCAGCCAACAGGGACATCCCTACGAGCAGTACTTC. As protein: CASSQQGHPYEQYF.

There are a few counts of this clone. In DNA, the CDR3 is TGTGCCAGTACCCTAGACAGGGGTCGCAATCAGCCCCAGCATTTT. This translates into CASTLDRGRNQPQHF. The chain employs TRBV19 and TRBJ1-5; 8 positions match TRBD1. From germline, CDR1 is LNHDA and CDR2 SQIVND (reference sequence). This CDR3 spans 15 amino acids. V gave up 7 bases and J gave up 2 bases; unmatched junction bases: 7.

This clone was observed a handful of times. The chain is built from TRBV19 and TRBJ2-1; the match to TRBD1 covers 9 bases. This CDR3 is built from 15 residues. V dropped 6 bases and J dropped 6; count of bases not matched to a gene: 9. In germline, CDR1 is LNHDA, CDR2 SQIVND (reference sequence). DNA for the CDR3: TGTGCCAGTAGGACAGGGGGAGGTCGGTCCAATGAGCAGTTCTTC. Amino acids: CASRTGGGRSNEQFF.

This clone was counted only a few times. The genes are TRBV4-3 and TRBJ1-1, with D perhaps matching TRBD1 (5 bases). V dropped 0 bases and J dropped 2 bases, with 13 bases sitting between them. The V gene's germline CDR1 is LGHNA and CDR2 YSLEER. CDR3 length equals 16 residues. CDR3 DNA sequence: TGCGCCAGCAGCCAAGATCCTAGGGGTCCCAACACTGAAGCTTTCTTT. Translated, it gives CASSQDPRGPNTEAFF.

The chain uses TRBV6-6 and TRBJ1-4; D may be TRBD1 (6 bases). The CDR3 is 13 amino acids. The germline CDR1 and CDR2 sequences are MNHNY and SVGAGI (reference sequence). V was cut by 6 bases and J by 3 bases, with 8 bases left in between. The chain's CDR3 is CASRDSSNEKLFF. DNA of the CDR3: TGTGCCAGCAGGGACAGTTCTAATGAAAAACTGTTTTTT.

The gene calls are TRBV19 and TRBJ2-1; TRBD1 matches 9 bases. This CDR3 is 16 amino acids long. CDR1 and CDR2 (germline): LNHDA, SQIVND (reference sequence). The V and J ends lost 4 bases and 7 bases, in that order; junction bases with no gene match: 11. CDR3 bases: TGTGCCAGTAGTACACCAGGGACAGGGATTCGTAATGAGCAGTTCTTC. Translation gives CASSTPGTGIRNEQFF.

The chain joins TRBV11-2 to TRBJ2-7; 8 nucleotides agree with TRBD1. The junction had 5 bases not matched to a gene; V was cut back by 5 bases and J by 5 bases. The CDR3 runs 13 residues. The germline V gene has CDR1 SGHAT and CDR2 FQNNGV. CDR3 DNA: TGTGCCAGCAGCGCGGGACAGGCGGACGAGCAGTACTTC. It encodes CASSAGQADEQYF.